The 7 T cell receptor beta chains reported below all come from one sample, sequenced in a study of Tregs in tolerant kidney transplant recipients. Their antigens are not known. Assay: immunoSEQ multiplex PCR; the TCRdb copy retains only in-frame clones and omits some. In the table there are more than 25,000 clones, under 90% of which are singletons. The sequencing sample was made of Tregs from blood cultured with allogeneic cells. These receptors originate from a human donor in good health.

V is TRBV7-2 and J is TRBJ1-2; D unclear. Per the germline V gene, CDR1 is SGHTA and CDR2 is FQGNSA. V was cut by 5 bases and J by 1 base, with 5 bases left in between. CDR3 size: 12 residues. CDR3 amino acids: CASSRSNYGYTF. In DNA form, the CDR3 reads TGTGCCAGCAGCCGGAGTAACTATGGCTACACCTTC.

J is TRBJ1-1 and V is TRBV4-1; no definite D call. V lost 4 bases and J lost 7, with 13 bases in between. CDR1 is MGHRA and CDR2 is YSYEKL in the germline V gene. The CDR3 runs 13 residues. The CDR3 reads CASSPRGGVEAFF. The CDR3 DNA reads as TGCGCCAGCAGCCCCAGAGGAGGTGTTGAAGCTTTCTTT.

Within the sample, this clone is medium-sized. The rearrangement links TRBV27 to TRBJ1-2; no clear D. Germline V gene data show CDR1 as MNHEY and CDR2 as SMNVEV (reference sequence). The CDR3 has 15 residues. V was cut by 5 bases and J by 5 bases, with 18 bases left in between. CDR3 DNA sequence: TGTGCCAGCAGTCGGAATAGGGTCGGGGTGTATGGCTACACCTTC. Translation: CASSRNRVGVYGYTF.

The chain has TRBV6-6 and TRBJ1-1, with D perhaps TRBD1 (5 bases). The germline V and J ends were trimmed by 7 bases and 3 bases, with 12 bases remaining between them. CDR1 is MNHNY and CDR2 is SVGAGI in the germline V gene (reference sequence). This CDR3 region has 13 residues. The CDR3 DNA reads as TGTGCCAGCACCACGGGGGGATACACTGAAGCTTTCTTT. It encodes CASTTGGYTEAFF.

The chain is built from TRBV19 and TRBJ2-1; TRBD2 matches 7 bases. The CDR3 consists of 16 residues. The V and J ends lost 0 bases and 9 bases, in that order; junction bases with no gene match: 11. The germline gives CDR1 LNHDA, CDR2 SQIVND (reference sequence). CDR3 loop: CASSIDGGGHGSEQFF. The CDR3 DNA follows: TGTGCCAGTAGTATAGACGGGGGAGGGCACGGAAGTGAGCAGTTCTTC.

V gene TRBV9 combines with J gene TRBJ2-3; 7 nucleotides agree with TRBD2. V lost 4 bases and J lost 5; bases outside the gene matches: 7. This CDR3 is 14 amino acids long. Germline V gene lookup returns CDR1 SGDLS and CDR2 YYNGEE. CDR3: CASSLGTTRDTQYF. CDR3 coding DNA: TGTGCCAGCAGCCTTGGGACTACCAGAGATACGCAGTATTTT.

The V call is TRBV7-2, the J call TRBJ1-2, with D possibly TRBD1 on 6 matching bases. The V gene lost 1 base and the J gene lost 2 bases, with 11 bases spanning the gap. The CDR3 length is 15 residues. Germline V gives CDR1 SGHTA, CDR2 FQGNSA. The CDR3 coding sequence is TGTGCCAGCAGCTTAGTACGGGGGGGCAACTATGGCTACACCTTC. Amino acids: CASSLVRGGNYGYTF.